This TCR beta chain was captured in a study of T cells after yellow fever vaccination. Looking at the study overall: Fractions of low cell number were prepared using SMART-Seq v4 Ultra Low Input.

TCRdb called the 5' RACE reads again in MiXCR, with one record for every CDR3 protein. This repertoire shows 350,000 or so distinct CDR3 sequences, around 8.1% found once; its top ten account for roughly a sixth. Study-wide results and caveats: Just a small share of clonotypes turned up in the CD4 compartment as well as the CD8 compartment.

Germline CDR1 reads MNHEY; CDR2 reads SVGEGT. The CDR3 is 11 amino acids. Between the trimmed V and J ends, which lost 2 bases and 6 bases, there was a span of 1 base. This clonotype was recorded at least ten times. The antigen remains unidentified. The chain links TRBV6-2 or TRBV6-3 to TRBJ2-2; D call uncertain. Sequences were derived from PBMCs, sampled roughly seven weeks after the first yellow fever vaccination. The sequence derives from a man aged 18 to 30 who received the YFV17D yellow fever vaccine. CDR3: CASSYPGELFF. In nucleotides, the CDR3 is TGTGCCAGCAGTTACCCCGGGGAGCTGTTTTTT.